This is a list of T cell receptor beta chains from one sample in a study of blood T cell repertoires in COVID-19. This table comes from immunoSEQ multiplex PCR, and its TCRdb copy is limited to in-frame clones, with some not included. The sample holds tens of thousands of clones, 75% to 90% seen once. The sample taken for sequencing was peripheral blood. Receptor source: a man aged 25-45 years with acute or convalescent COVID-19. CDR3s include the opening cysteine and the closing phenylalanine or tryptophan. Each record gives: clone size, V gene, D gene, J gene, CDR3 protein, CDR3 DNA. The D gene is left open where the match is weak. Expanded clones are given a class, and other clones once, few, many or no size at all.

NA,TRBV2,TRBD1,TRBJ2-5,CASGPRTGEETQYF,TGTGCCAGCGGCCCCCGGACAGGGGAAGAGACCCAGTACTTC
NA,TRBV29-1,TRBD2,TRBJ2-3,CSVGGFTDTQYF,TGCAGCGTGGGGGGGTTCACAGATACGCAGTATTTT
NA,TRBV7-9,NA,TRBJ2-1,CASSSWLLDYEQFF,TGTGCCAGCAGCTCGTGGCTACTAGACTATGAGCAGTTCTTC
NA,TRBV24-1,TRBD1,TRBJ1-1,CATSEQGSSMNTEAFF,TGTGCCACCAGTGAACAGGGGTCCTCCATGAACACTGAAGCTTTCTTT
NA,TRBV2,TRBD1,TRBJ2-2,CASRRTGFGTGELFF,TGTGCCAGCAGAAGGACAGGGTTTGGGACCGGGGAGCTGTTTTTT
NA,TRBV3-1/TRBV3-2,NA,TRBJ2-5,CASSQFSSGKETQYF,TGTGCCAGCAGCCAATTCAGCAGCGGTAAAGAGACCCAGTACTTC
NA,TRBV5-6,TRBD1,TRBJ2-1,CASSLRTGDNEQFF,TGTGCCAGCAGCTTGAGGACAGGGGACAATGAGCAGTTCTTC
NA,TRBV10-1,NA,TRBJ1-2,CASRFHRVTLPNYGYTF,TGCGCCAGCAGATTCCACAGGGTTACACTCCCAAACTATGGCTACACCTTC
NA,TRBV18,TRBD1,TRBJ1-5,CASSPGQGNQPQHF,TGTGCCAGCTCACCGGGACAGGGCAATCAGCCCCAGCATTTT
NA,TRBV6-5,NA,TRBJ1-3,CASSPNRVSGNTIYF,TGTGCCAGCAGTCCCAACCGGGTATCTGGAAACACCATATATTTT
NA,TRBV29-1,NA,TRBJ1-2,CSVDGEGPNYGYTF,TGCAGCGTTGATGGGGAGGGGCCGAACTATGGCTACACCTTC
NA,TRBV6-5,TRBD1,TRBJ2-7,CASSTRTGGSYEQYF,TGTGCCAGCAGTACAAGGACAGGGGGATCCTACGAGCAGTACTTC
NA,TRBV19,TRBD1,TRBJ2-7,CASSIVGTAYAEQYF,TGTGCCAGTAGTATAGTAGGGACAGCCTACGCGGAGCAGTACTTC
NA,TRBV12-5,NA,TRBJ2-2,CASGLVATAQNTGELFF,TGTGCTAGTGGTTTGGTAGCGACAGCCCAGAACACCGGGGAGCTGTTTTTT
NA,TRBV6-5,NA,TRBJ1-3,CASSRTSGYGNTIYF,TGTGCCAGCAGCCGAACTTCAGGGTATGGAAACACCATATATTTT
NA,TRBV5-4,NA,TRBJ2-3,CASSLVGATDTQYF,TGTGCCAGCAGCTTGGTTGGGGCCACAGATACGCAGTATTTT
NA,TRBV7-3,TRBD2,TRBJ2-2,CASSYRLAGAGELFF,TGTGCCAGCAGCTACCGACTAGCGGGAGCCGGGGAGCTGTTTTTT
once,TRBV3-1/TRBV3-2,TRBD2,TRBJ2-1,CASSPAGTSGSWNEQFF,TGTGCCAGCAGCCCAGCCGGGACTAGCGGGTCGTGGAATGAGCAGTTCTTC
few,TRBV7-2,NA,TRBJ2-1,CASSLKPGALNEQFF,TGTGCCAGCAGCTTAAAGCCGGGAGCTTTAAATGAGCAGTTCTTC
once,TRBV19,TRBD1,TRBJ1-2,CASSSYSGTGKDGYTF,TGTGCCAGTAGTTCTTACTCCGGGACAGGGAAGGATGGCTACACCTTC
NA,TRBV9,NA,TRBJ2-3,CASSGGGTDTQYF,TGTGCCAGCAGCGGGGGGGGCACAGATACGCAGTATTTT
NA,TRBV7-9,NA,TRBJ1-2,CASSATVNYGYTF,TGTGCCAGCAGTGCGACAGTTAACTATGGCTACACCTTC
NA,TRBV7-2,TRBD2,TRBJ2-7,CASSRTSGDTYEQYF,TGTGCCAGCAGCCGGACTAGCGGGGACACCTACGAGCAGTACTTC
NA,TRBV6-5,TRBD1,TRBJ1-2,CASRAGQGTGYTF,TGTGCCAGCAGGGCCGGACAGGGGACTGGCTACACCTTC
NA,TRBV19,NA,TRBJ1-2,CASSTGDYGYTF,TGTGCCAGTAGTACAGGGGACTATGGCTACACCTTC
NA,TRBV5-1,TRBD1,TRBJ2-1,CASSIDRGKYNEQFF,TGCGCCAGCAGCATAGACAGGGGAAAGTATAATGAGCAGTTCTTC
few,TRBV2,TRBD2,TRBJ2-7,CASKEREISYEQYF,TGTGCCAGCAAGGAGCGGGAGATATCCTACGAGCAGTACTTC
NA,TRBV4-2,NA,TRBJ1-5,CASSQERLDNQPQHF,TGTGCCAGCAGCCAAGAGAGACTGGACAATCAGCCCCAGCATTTT
NA,TRBV20-1,NA,TRBJ1-5,CSASRGDQPQHF,TGCAGTGCTAGTCGGGGGGATCAGCCCCAGCATTTT
NA,TRBV30,NA,TRBJ1-1,CAWNGEPAGAEAFF,TGTGCCTGGAATGGTGAACCTGCAGGGGCTGAAGCTTTCTTT
NA,TRBV30,NA,TRBJ1-1,CAWNVGGDTEAFF,TGTGCCTGGAATGTCGGGGGGGACACTGAAGCTTTCTTT
once,TRBV6-1,TRBD1,TRBJ1-2,CASSDFGQGKDGYTF,TGTGCCAGCAGTGATTTCGGACAGGGGAAGGATGGCTACACCTTC
NA,TRBV5-1,NA,TRBJ2-1,CASSLAGYSYNEQFF,TGCGCCAGCAGCTTGGCCGGGTACTCATACAATGAGCAGTTCTTC
NA,TRBV29-1,NA,TRBJ2-5,CSVEPGAWGETQYF,TGCAGCGTTGAACCGGGAGCCTGGGGAGAGACCCAGTACTTC
NA,TRBV4-2,NA,TRBJ1-4,CASSQDLDRWNEKLFF,TGTGCCAGCAGCCAAGATCTCGACAGGTGGAATGAAAAACTGTTTTTT
NA,TRBV6-5,TRBD1,TRBJ2-1,CASSYWGQGNEQFF,TGTGCCAGCAGTTACTGGGGACAGGGGAATGAGCAGTTCTTC
NA,TRBV3-1/TRBV3-2,TRBD1,TRBJ1-3,CASSPDRVAGNTIYF,TGTGCCAGCAGCCCCGACAGGGTCGCTGGAAACACCATATATTTT
few,TRBV5-1,NA,TRBJ1-3,CASSLDDGGSPGNTIYF,TGCGCCAGCAGCTTGGACGATGGGGGGTCACCCGGAAACACCATATATTTT
once,TRBV28,NA,TRBJ1-5,CASSLTRHSNQPQHF,TGTGCCAGCAGTTTGACACGCCATAGCAATCAGCCCCAGCATTTT
once,TRBV7-3,NA,TRBJ2-2,CASSSHGVISTGELFF,TGTGCCAGCAGCTCCCACGGGGTAATTTCCACCGGGGAGCTGTTTTTT
NA,TRBV6-5,NA,TRBJ2-7,CASSRDFSSYEQYF,TGTGCCAGCAGTCGTGACTTCAGCTCCTACGAGCAGTACTTC
NA,TRBV11-2,TRBD1,TRBJ1-1,CASSLTGMPFF,TGTGCCAGCAGCCTGACAGGGATGCCTTTCTTT
once,TRBV2,TRBD2,TRBJ2-7,CASSEVLAGGPEQYF,TGTGCCAGCAGTGAAGTCTTAGCGGGAGGCCCCGAGCAGTACTTC
NA,TRBV3-1/TRBV3-2,NA,TRBJ2-3,CASSQGSGSHTDTQYF,TGTGCCAGCAGCCAAGGTTCCGGGAGCCACACAGATACGCAGTATTTT
NA,TRBV3-1/TRBV3-2,TRBD2,TRBJ2-5,CASSHGTNQETQYF,TGTGCCAGCAGCCACGGGACTAACCAAGAGACCCAGTACTTC
NA,TRBV5-1,NA,TRBJ1-2,CASSLAGSMYGYTF,TGCGCCAGCAGCTTGGCAGGCAGTATGTATGGCTACACCTTC
NA,TRBV5-1,NA,TRBJ2-7,CASSLDALVGHPNEQYF,TGCGCCAGCAGCTTGGACGCCTTAGTCGGACACCCCAACGAGCAGTACTTC
NA,TRBV5-1,NA,TRBJ1-2,CASSPGHVDSNYGYTF,TGCGCCAGCAGCCCTGGCCACGTCGACAGTAACTATGGCTACACCTTC
NA,TRBV20-1,NA,TRBJ1-1,CSASWGRVEVNTEAFF,TGCAGTGCTAGTTGGGGGCGGGTGGAGGTTAACACTGAAGCTTTCTTT
NA,TRBV10-3,NA,TRBJ1-3,CAISSGNSGNTIYF,TGTGCCATTTCTTCCGGGAACTCTGGAAACACCATATATTTT
few,TRBV4-1,TRBD1,TRBJ2-4,CASSQPTTGAAKNIQYF,TGCGCCAGCAGCCAACCCACGACAGGGGCGGCCAAAAACATTCAGTACTTC